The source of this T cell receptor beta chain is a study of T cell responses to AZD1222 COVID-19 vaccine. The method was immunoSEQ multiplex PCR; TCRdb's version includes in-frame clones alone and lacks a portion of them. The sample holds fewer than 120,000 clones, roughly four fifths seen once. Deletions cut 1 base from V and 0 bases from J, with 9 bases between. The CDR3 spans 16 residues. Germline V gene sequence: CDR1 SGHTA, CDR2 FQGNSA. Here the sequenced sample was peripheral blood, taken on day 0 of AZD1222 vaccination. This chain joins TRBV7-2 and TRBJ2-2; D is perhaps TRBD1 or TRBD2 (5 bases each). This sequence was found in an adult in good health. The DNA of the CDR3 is TGTGCCAGCAGCTTAGTTTCGGGGCCGAACACCGGGGAGCTGTTTTTT. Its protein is CASSLVSGPNTGELFF. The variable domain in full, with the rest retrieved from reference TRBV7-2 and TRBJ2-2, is GAGVSQSPSNKVTEKGKDVELRCDPISGHTALYWYRQSLGQGLEFLIYFQGNSAPDKSGLPSDRFSAERTGGSVSTLTIQRTQQEDSAVYLCASSLVSGPNTGELFFGEGSRLTVL.